This T cell receptor beta chain was documented in a study of T cell responses to AZD1222 COVID-19 vaccine. Study results and limitations: Among the donors, most were white British and more were female, and clonal diversity was possibly underestimated. After the peak T cell response, and only then, were repertoires sampled. The study reported that nearly half of spike-specific TCRs target unmutated variant regions.

The CDR3 contains 16 residues. Trimming at V came to 4 bases and at J to 3 bases, leaving 12 bases not matched to a gene. CDR1 and CDR2 (germline): MNHEY, SVGEGT. Concerning this clone itself: Its antigen remains unidentified.

Assay used: immunoSEQ multiplex PCR; TCRdb lists only in-frame clones, some missing. The top ten hold over 4% of the sample, which has roughly 93,000 clones, roughly 87% seen once. The V and J genes are TRBV6-2 or TRBV6-3 and TRBJ2-7, with TRBD2 identical over 7 bases. This sequence was found in an adult who received the AZD1222 COVID-19 vaccine. The sample here was peripheral blood, taken 28 days after the second AZD1222 dose. CDR3 region: CASSSRSGGGGYEQYV. The CDR3 DNA follows: TGTGCCAGCAGTTCCCGGTCCGGCGGGGGTGGCTACGAGCAGTACGTC.